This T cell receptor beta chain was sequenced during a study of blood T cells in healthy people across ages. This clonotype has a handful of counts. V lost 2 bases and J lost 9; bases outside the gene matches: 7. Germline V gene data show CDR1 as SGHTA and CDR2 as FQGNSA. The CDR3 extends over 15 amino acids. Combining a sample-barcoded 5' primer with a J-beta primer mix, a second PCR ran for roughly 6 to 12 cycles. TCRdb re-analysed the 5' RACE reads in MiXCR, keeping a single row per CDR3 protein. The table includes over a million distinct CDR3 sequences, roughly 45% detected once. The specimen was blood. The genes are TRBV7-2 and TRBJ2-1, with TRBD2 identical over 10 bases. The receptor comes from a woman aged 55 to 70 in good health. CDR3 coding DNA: TGTGCCAGCAGCTTATACCCTAGCGGGAGAGGTGAGCAGTTCTTC. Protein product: CASSLYPSGRGEQFF. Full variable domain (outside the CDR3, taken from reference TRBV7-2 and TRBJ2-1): GAGVSQSPSNKVTEKGKDVELRCDPISGHTALYWYRQSLGQGLEFLIYFQGNSAPDKSGLPSDRFSAERTGGSVSTLTIQRTQQEDSAVYLCASSLYPSGRGEQFFGPGTRLTVL.